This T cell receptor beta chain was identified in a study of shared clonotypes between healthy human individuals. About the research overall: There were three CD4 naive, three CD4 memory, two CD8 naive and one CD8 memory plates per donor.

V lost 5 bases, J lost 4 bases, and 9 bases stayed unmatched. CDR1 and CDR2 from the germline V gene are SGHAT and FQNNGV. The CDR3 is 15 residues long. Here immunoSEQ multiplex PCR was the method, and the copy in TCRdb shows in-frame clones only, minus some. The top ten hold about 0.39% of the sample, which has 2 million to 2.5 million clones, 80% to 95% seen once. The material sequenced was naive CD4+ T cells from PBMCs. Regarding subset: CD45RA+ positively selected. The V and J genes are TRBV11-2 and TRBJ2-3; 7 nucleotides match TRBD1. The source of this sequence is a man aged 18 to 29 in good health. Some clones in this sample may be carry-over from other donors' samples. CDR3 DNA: TGTGCCAGCAGCCTCCGACAGGGCCGGGCAGATACGCAGTATTTT. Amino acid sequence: CASSLRQGRADTQYF.